What follows are 26 T cell receptor beta chains derived from one specimen sequenced in a study of T cells in Graves' hyperthyroidism and ophthalmopathy. RNA transcripts served as the template for amplifying TCR beta CDR3 regions. The HTBI primer set served for first-round RT-PCR of the TCR CDR3. TCRdb reanalysed the multiplex PCR reads using MiXCR and keeps one entry per CDR3 protein. The repertoire holds hundreds of thousands of distinct CDR3 sequences, with roughly 15% as singletons. Material: blood. Source of these receptors: a woman between 18 and 29 years old with Graves' ophthalmopathy.

Ten or more counts support this clonotype. The rearrangement uses TRBV7-9 and TRBJ2-2; D call uncertain. V shed 5 bases and J shed 7 bases, with 17 bases lying between them. The V gene's germline CDR1 is SEHNR and CDR2 FQNEAQ (reference sequence). This CDR3 contains 15 residues. The CDR3 loop is CASSEPVGYSGELFF. Written as DNA, the CDR3 is TGTGCCAGCAGCGAGCCTGTGGGTTACAGCGGGGAGCTGTTTTTT.

The chain has TRBV20-1 and TRBJ1-1; perhaps TRBD1 as D (6 bases). Trimming stripped 6 bases from V and 0 bases from J, with 20 bases between. The germline V gene encodes CDR1 DFQATT and CDR2 SNEGSKA (reference sequence). This CDR3 is built from 16 residues. CDR3 DNA sequence: TGCAGTGCAAGGGGGGCCTGGGACACCATGAACACTGAAGCTTTCTTT. Protein product: CSARGAWDTMNTEAFF.

This clonotype has a count of ten or more. V is TRBV6-2 or TRBV6-3 and J is TRBJ1-2, with 8 bases fitting TRBD1. The CDR3 length is 16 residues. J was trimmed by 2 bases and V by 1 base; bases with no gene match: 6. Germline V gene data show CDR1 as MNHEY and CDR2 as SVGEGT. The chain's CDR3 is CASSYYGTGGNYGYTF. The CDR3 DNA sequence: TGTGCCAGCAGTTACTACGGGACAGGTGGGAACTATGGCTACACCTTC.

This clonotype was recorded many times. The rearrangement joins TRBV19 to TRBJ2-1; 10 nucleotides match TRBD1. Per the germline V gene, CDR1 is LNHDA and CDR2 is SQIVND (reference sequence). V gave up 6 bases and J gave up 4 bases; unmatched junction bases: 6. The CDR3 length is 15 residues. The CDR3 here is CASRTGGSGYNEQFF. CDR3 bases: TGTGCCAGTAGGACAGGGGGCTCGGGTTACAATGAGCAGTTCTTC.

The CDR3: CASSQGRTGGGGGYTF. DNA of the CDR3: TGTGCCAGCAGCCAAGGCAGGACAGGGGGCGGAGGTGGCTACACCTTC. This chain links TRBV9 with TRBJ1-2, with 11 bases fitting TRBD1. Trimming removed 4 bases from V and 7 bases from J; junction bases left unmatched: 12. The CDR3 is made up of 16 amino acids. Germline V gene lookup returns CDR1 SGDLS and CDR2 YYNGEE.

This clonotype occurred many times. The chain joins TRBV4-1 to TRBJ2-2; no clear D. V lost 1 base and J lost 10, with 4 bases in between. The CDR3 has 11 residues. Germline CDR1 reads MGHRA; CDR2 reads YSYEKL. CDR3 nucleotides: TGCGCCAGCAGCCAAGGGGAGGAGCTGTTTTTT. Translating it yields CASSQGEELFF.

The chain employs TRBV12-3 or TRBV12-4 and TRBJ1-1; perhaps TRBD1 as D (6 bases). Trimming left V 3 bases short and J 8 bases short, with 13 bases between. This CDR3 contains 13 residues. CDR3: CASSFERDIEAFF. CDR3 sequence (DNA): TGTGCCAGCAGTTTCGAACGGGACATCGAAGCTTTCTTT.

J is TRBJ2-4 and V is TRBV28; TRBD2 matches at 8 bases. The CDR3 totals 15 residues. V shed 5 bases, J shed 7 bases, and the junction held 10 bases outside the gene matches. Germline assignment: CDR1 MDHEN and CDR2 SYDVKM. The CDR3 sequence is CASSRRSGAQNIQYF. CDR3 nucleotide sequence: TGTGCCAGCAGTCGTCGTAGCGGGGCCCAGAACATTCAGTACTTC.

This clonotype was recorded many times. The chain is built from TRBV5-1 and TRBJ1-1; TRBD1 matches at 7 bases. The junction had 6 bases not matched to a gene; V was cut back by 5 bases and J by 2 bases. The CDR3 spans 14 residues. Germline loops: CDR1 SGHRS, CDR2 YFSETQ. CDR3 sequence reads: CASRGTASNTEAFF. The CDR3 coding sequence is TGCGCCAGCAGAGGGACAGCAAGTAACACTGAAGCTTTCTTT. The full variable domain, its missing parts supplied by reference TRBV5-1 and TRBJ1-1, is KAGVTQTPRYLIKTRGQQVTLSCSPISGHRSVSWYQQTPGQGLQFLFEYFSETQRNKGNFPGRFSGRQFSNSRSEMNVSTLELGDSALYLCASRGTASNTEAFFGQGTRLTVV.

The table lists this clonotype with many counts. The rearrangement uses TRBV2 and TRBJ2-3, with D possibly being TRBD2 (6 bases). Germline assignment: CDR1 SNHLY and CDR2 FYNNEI. This CDR3 is 14 amino acids long. V shed 6 bases and J shed 0 bases, with 10 bases lying between them. Here the CDR3 reads CASRGGVSTDTQYF. The CDR3 bases are TGTGCCAGCAGAGGCGGGGTTAGCACAGATACGCAGTATTTT.

The chain is built from TRBV24-1 and TRBJ1-2; D is unresolved. V dropped 1 base and J dropped 5 bases, with 16 bases sitting between them. The CDR3 consists of 16 residues. Germline-derived CDR1 and CDR2 are KGHDR and SFDVKD. DNA of the CDR3: TGTGCCACCAGTGATTTCCTGGGGTCCTTTGGGTATGGCTACACCTTC. It specifies CATSDFLGSFGYGYTF.

There are many counts of this clonotype. The chain combines TRBV12-5 with TRBJ1-1, with 8 nucleotides matching TRBD1. From germline, CDR1 is LGHNT and CDR2 FRNRAP. The trim removed 2 bases at V and 1 base at J, leaving 6 bases unmatched. CDR3 length equals 16 residues. The CDR3 loop is CASGLPGTGRNTEAFF. CDR3 sequence (DNA): TGTGCTAGTGGTTTGCCAGGGACAGGTAGGAACACTGAAGCTTTCTTT.

This clonotype was counted many times. The chain recombines TRBV20-1 with TRBJ2-1, with 9 bases matching TRBD2. Germline CDR1 DFQATT, CDR2 SNEGSKA (reference sequence). With V trimmed by 3 bases and J by 5 bases, 8 bases remained unmatched. The CDR3 covers 15 residues. As DNA, the CDR3 is TGCAGTGCTAGTGGCCTGACTAGCGGAAACAATGAGCAGTTCTTC. Its translation is CSASGLTSGNNEQFF.

The V gene is TRBV10-2, the J gene TRBJ1-1; TRBD1 aligns across 9 bases. J gave up 6 bases and V 8 bases, and 7 bases lay outside the gene matches. CDR1 and CDR2 (germline): WSHSY, SAAADI. The CDR3 is 13 amino acids. The CDR3 DNA reads as TGCGCCAGCGGATGGGACAGGGAATCTGAAGCTTTCTTT. Amino acids: CASGWDRESEAFF.

In this sample, this clonotype turned up many times. This sequence joins TRBV28 and TRBJ2-7; 9 nucleotides line up with TRBD1. The length of the CDR3 is 16 residues. V lost 5 bases to trimming and J lost 4 bases; unmatched junction nucleotides: 12. Per the germline V gene, CDR1 is MDHEN and CDR2 is SYDVKM. The CDR3 nucleotides read TGTGCCAGCAGTACGAGGACAGGGGACTCAACTTACGAGCAGTACTTC. It yields the protein CASSTRTGDSTYEQYF.

This clonotype was seen ten or more times. The chain combines TRBV27 with TRBJ2-5; no clear D. V gave up 0 bases and J gave up 3 bases, with 11 bases separating them. The CDR3 has 15 residues. Germline lookup yields CDR1 MNHEY and CDR2 SMNVEV (reference sequence). The CDR3 DNA reads TGTGCCAGCAGTTTATCGCTGACACTCAAAGAGACCCAGTACTTC. Translated: CASSLSLTLKETQYF.

This clonotype showed up many times. The genes are TRBV4-3 and TRBJ2-3, with 7 bases identical to TRBD1. Germline V gene data show CDR1 as LGHNA and CDR2 as YSLEER. The CDR3 runs 15 residues. Trimming removed 0 bases from V and 6 bases from J; junction bases left unmatched: 6. The CDR3 region is CASSQDYTGVDTQYF. Here the CDR3 DNA reads TGCGCCAGCAGCCAAGATTATACAGGGGTTGATACGCAGTATTTT.

This clonotype was observed at least ten times. The rearrangement links TRBV7-8 to TRBJ1-2; perhaps TRBD1 as D (6 bases). The CDR3 is 15 amino acids. V was cut by 5 bases and J by 1 base, with 14 bases left in between. CDR1 is SGHVS and CDR2 is FQNEAQ in the germline V gene. The CDR3 protein is CASSLKRQVNYGYTF. In DNA form, the CDR3 reads TGTGCCAGCAGCCTAAAACGACAGGTTAACTATGGCTACACCTTC.

This clonotype occurred many times. The chain joins TRBV4-2 to TRBJ2-3, with 8 bases fitting TRBD2. From germline, CDR1 is LGHNA and CDR2 YNFKEQ. V lost 0 bases and J lost 0; bases outside the gene matches: 5. The CDR3 loop spans 17 amino acids. The CDR3 loop reads CASSQEATSGSTDTQYF. The CDR3 DNA reads as TGTGCCAGCAGCCAAGAGGCCACTAGCGGAAGCACAGATACGCAGTATTTT.

Many counts were recorded for this clonotype. The chain recombines TRBV4-3 with TRBJ2-5; TRBD2 aligns across 7 bases. Trimming removed 0 bases from V and 1 base from J; junction bases left unmatched: 8. The CDR3 length is 17 residues. Per germline, CDR1 LGHNA and CDR2 YSLEER. The CDR3 here is CASSQDGASGTQETQYF. CDR3 sequence (DNA): TGCGCCAGCAGCCAAGATGGGGCTAGCGGAACCCAAGAGACCCAGTACTTC.

This clonotype was detected ten times or more. The genes are TRBV7-2 and TRBJ1-6; 9 bases line up with TRBD1. With 6 bases clipped from V and 9 bases from J, the junction kept 6 bases outside the gene matches. The length of the CDR3 is 14 residues. From germline, CDR1 is SGHTA and CDR2 FQGNSA. The CDR3: CASRPGTGTSPLHF. CDR3 sequence (DNA): TGTGCCAGCAGACCCGGGACAGGGACTTCACCCCTCCACTTT.

This clonotype was observed at least ten times. This chain uses TRBV7-9 with TRBJ2-5, with D maybe TRBD2 (5 bases). This CDR3 comprises 13 residues. CDR1 is SEHNR and CDR2 is FQNEAQ in the germline V gene (reference sequence). V lost 5 bases and J 5 bases, leaving 12 bases between the germline ends. CDR3 protein: CASSTGVGETQYF. For the CDR3, the DNA is TGTGCCAGCAGCACCGGGGTTGGGGAGACCCAGTACTTC.

This clonotype was counted many times. Here the CDR3 DNA reads TGTGCCAGCTCTCGGAACAGGGCCGGCAATCAGCCCCAGCATTTT. This codes for CASSRNRAGNQPQHF. The rearrangement links TRBV18 to TRBJ1-5; D is perhaps TRBD1 (6 bases). V dropped 6 bases and J dropped 2 bases, with 14 bases sitting between them. Germline CDR1 and CDR2: KGHSH and LQKENI. CDR3 size: 15 residues.

This clonotype was seen repeatedly, ten times or more. V usage is TRBV7-8 and J usage is TRBJ2-3, with D possibly matching TRBD2 (6 bases). Trimming removed 5 bases at V and 6 bases at J, with 21 bases between. In germline, CDR1 is SGHVS, CDR2 FQNEAQ. This CDR3 contains 16 residues. CDR3 loop: CASSHTVGGVQDTQYF. In DNA, the CDR3 is TGTGCCAGCAGCCATACGGTGGGCGGGGTCCAGGATACGCAGTATTTT.

Points on this clonotype: This clone may be a read error of a much larger clone one base away. The chain combines TRBV2 with TRBJ1-5; TRBD1 matches 7 bases. V trimming: 3 bases; J trimming: 5 bases; junction bases outside the gene matches: 1. Germline values: CDR1 SNHLY, CDR2 FYNNEI. The CDR3 covers 13 residues. The CDR3 loop reads CASSDRGDQPQHF. The CDR3 coding sequence is TGTGCCAGCAGTGACAGGGGGGATCAGCCCCAGCATTTT.

The chain recombines TRBV15 with TRBJ2-3; D not certain. The CDR3 is made up of 14 amino acids. From germline, CDR1 is LNHNV and CDR2 YYDKDF (reference sequence). V lost 4 bases, J lost 3 bases, and 11 bases lay in between. CDR3 sequence: CATSTGQLTDTQYF. The CDR3 DNA sequence: TGTGCCACCAGCACAGGTCAGTTGACAGATACGCAGTATTTT.